The 25 T cell receptor beta chains below all came from one sample that was sequenced in a study of control samples from healthy donors and cancer patients. This table comes from immunoSEQ multiplex PCR, and its TCRdb copy is limited to in-frame clones, with some not included. The sample lists about 130,000 clones; about 93% were seen once. The sample consisted of PBMCs. Source of these receptors: a middle-aged man with head and neck cancer.

The chain joins TRBV13 to TRBJ1-4; D remains ambiguous. Germline V gene sequence: CDR1 PRHDT, CDR2 FYEKMQ (reference sequence). V shed 4 bases and J shed 3 bases, with 9 bases lying between them. The CDR3 consists of 14 residues. In DNA, the CDR3 is TGTGCCAGCAGCTCCCCGGTGGCTAATGAAAAACTGTTTTTT. This translates into CASSSPVANEKLFF.

The V and J genes are TRBV19 and TRBJ1-2; weak D call: TRBD1 (5 bases). Trimming took off 3 bases at V and 6 bases at J, with 14 bases between the two ends. In germline, CDR1 is LNHDA, CDR2 SQIVND (reference sequence). CDR3 length: 14 amino acids. CDR3 nucleotide sequence: TGTGCCAGTAGTATTTCGTACAGGAACAATGGCTACACCTTC. This encodes CASSISYRNNGYTF.

The rearrangement uses TRBV13 and TRBJ1-2; D is possibly TRBD1 (6 bases). The CDR3 length is 13 residues. Per germline, CDR1 PRHDT and CDR2 FYEKMQ (reference sequence). Trimming removed 4 bases at V and 7 bases at J, with 13 bases between. The CDR3 region is CASSSQGIRGYTF. In DNA form, the CDR3 reads TGTGCCAGCAGCTCACAGGGTATTCGTGGCTACACCTTC.

This chain connects TRBV4-1 to TRBJ2-6, with a tentative D call TRBD2 (7 bases). The V and J ends lost 1 base and 1 base respectively, with 11 bases between them. Germline-derived CDR1 and CDR2 are MGHRA and YSYEKL. CDR3 size: 17 residues. DNA of the CDR3: TGCGCCAGCAGCCAAGGGGGGGGCTGGTCTGGGGCCAACGTCCTGACTTTC. Encoded protein: CASSQGGGWSGANVLTF.

The chain recombines TRBV27 with TRBJ2-1; D gene uncertain. This CDR3 is 13 amino acids long. With 6 bases removed from V and 5 bases from J, the gap between germline ends came to 11 bases. Germline V CDR1 and CDR2: MNHEY, SMNVEV (reference sequence). The CDR3 DNA reads TGTGCCAGCAGGCTAGGAAACAACAATGAGCAGTTCTTC. Protein product: CASRLGNNNEQFF.

The chain links TRBV12-3 or TRBV12-4 to TRBJ2-6, with D uncertain. V was trimmed by 3 bases and J by 4 bases, leaving 4 bases between them. There are 13 residues in the CDR3. The CDR3 spells CASSFGGANVLTF. The CDR3 DNA sequence: TGTGCCAGCAGTTTCGGGGGGGCCAACGTCCTGACTTTC.

The count of this clone is one. This rearrangement joins TRBV7-9 to TRBJ1-2; no clear D. The CDR3 is made up of 11 amino acids. The V gene's germline CDR1 is SEHNR and CDR2 FQNEAQ (reference sequence). V gave up 5 bases and J gave up 6 bases, with 7 bases separating them. CDR3: CASSTWDGYTF. CDR3 bases: TGTGCCAGCAGCACGTGGGATGGCTACACCTTC. Full variable domain (outside the CDR3, taken from reference TRBV7-9 and TRBJ1-2): DTGVSQNPRHKITKRGQNVTFRCDPISEHNRLYWYRQTLGQGPEFLTYFQNEAQLEKSRLLSDRFSAERPKGSFSTLEIQRTEQGDSAMYLCASSTWDGYTFGSGTRLTVV.

This chain links TRBV12-3 or TRBV12-4 with TRBJ2-7; the match to TRBD2 covers 7 bases. V dropped 5 bases and J dropped 6; count of bases not matched to a gene: 7. There are 13 residues in the CDR3. The CDR3 protein is CASSPWRGSEQYF. As DNA, the CDR3 is TGTGCCAGCAGTCCCTGGCGGGGGAGCGAGCAGTACTTC.

V usage is TRBV11-2 and J usage is TRBJ2-7; 12 nucleotides agree with TRBD2. The V gene end was trimmed by 4 bases and the J gene end by 3 bases; junction bases not matched to a gene: 4. Per the germline V gene, CDR1 is SGHAT and CDR2 is FQNNGV. The CDR3 spans 15 residues. The CDR3 DNA sequence: TGTGCCAGCAGCTCTGGGACTAGCGGGCGCTACGAGCAGTACTTC. Translation: CASSSGTSGRYEQYF.

Remarks on this clone: Mismatch with germline at one junction end may stem from a read error. The chain carries TRBV29-1 and TRBJ2-2; 9 nucleotides align to TRBD2. From germline, CDR1 is SQVTM and CDR2 ANQGSEA. This CDR3 contains 15 residues. In nucleotides, the CDR3 is TGCAGCGTTGGCCGCGGGGGGGCGAAAACCGGGGAGCTGTTTTTT. Amino acids: CSVGRGGAKTGELFF.

The chain has TRBV9 and TRBJ2-1; TRBD2 matches 7 bases. The germline V gene has CDR1 SGDLS and CDR2 YYNGEE. This CDR3 is built from 17 residues. Unmatched junction bases numbered 6, after V lost 0 bases and J lost 0 bases. The CDR3, as DNA: TGTGCCAGCAGCGTAGATGGCGGGGGTTACTCCTACAATGAGCAGTTCTTC. It translates to CASSVDGGGYSYNEQFF. Based on the CDR3 plus reference TRBV9 and TRBJ2-1, the full variable domain is DSGVTQTPKHLITATGQRVTLRCSPRSGDLSVYWYQQSLDQGLQFLIQYYNGEERAKGNILERFSAQQFPDLHSELNLSSLELGDSALYFCASSVDGGGYSYNEQFFGPGTRLTVL.

CDR3 protein: CASSLAPTTATNEKLFF. The CDR3 nucleotides read TGCGCCAGCAGCTTGGCGCCGACTACTGCAACTAATGAAAAACTGTTTTTT. The chain carries TRBV5-1 and TRBJ1-4; D call uncertain. From germline, CDR1 is SGHRS and CDR2 YFSETQ. This CDR3 spans 17 amino acids. V dropped 0 bases and J dropped 0 bases, with 12 bases sitting between them.

The gene calls are TRBV28 and TRBJ2-2; TRBD1 is a possible D gene (7 bases). This CDR3 region has 17 residues. Trimming removed 5 bases from V and 0 bases from J, with 16 bases in between. CDR1 and CDR2 from the germline V gene are MDHEN and SYDVKM. CDR3 loop: CASSPQGGSANTGELFF. Written as DNA, the CDR3 is TGTGCCAGCAGTCCCCAGGGGGGTAGTGCGAACACCGGGGAGCTGTTTTTT.

V is TRBV19 and J is TRBJ2-1; 7 bases map to TRBD2. The CDR3 totals 13 residues. From germline, CDR1 is LNHDA and CDR2 SQIVND (reference sequence). The trim removed 7 bases at V and 3 bases at J, leaving 3 bases unmatched. CDR3 amino acids: CASNERGYNEQFF. CDR3 nucleotides: TGTGCCAGTAACGAGCGGGGCTACAATGAGCAGTTCTTC. Drawing the rest from reference TRBV19 and TRBJ2-1, the complete variable domain is DGGITQSPKYLFRKEGQNVTLSCEQNLNHDAMYWYRQDPGQGLRLIYYSQIVNDFQKGDIAEGYSVSREKKESFPLTVTSAQKNPTAFYLCASNERGYNEQFFGPGTRLTVL.

The chain links TRBV7-8 to TRBJ1-3; TRBD1 aligns across 7 bases. The length of the CDR3 is 22 residues. CDR1 and CDR2 from the germline V gene are SGHVS and FQNEAQ. V gave up 2 bases and J gave up 0 bases; unmatched junction bases: 22. CDR3 amino acids: CASSLKSSGWGSDRSSGNTIYF. DNA for the CDR3: TGTGCCAGCAGCTTAAAGTCCTCAGGGTGGGGGTCGGACAGGAGCTCTGGAAACACCATATATTTT. Together with reference TRBV7-8 and TRBJ1-3, the CDR3 gives the full variable domain: GAGVSQSPRYKVAKRGQDVALRCDPISGHVSLFWYQQALGQGPEFLTYFQNEAQLDKSGLPSDRFFAERPEGSVSTLKIQRTQQEDSAVYLCASSLKSSGWGSDRSSGNTIYFGEGSWLTVV.

The CDR3: CASSPDRGDNEQFF. The CDR3 DNA reads as TGTGCCAGCAGCCCAGACAGGGGGGACAATGAGCAGTTCTTC. The rearrangement joins TRBV5-5 to TRBJ2-1; the match to TRBD1 covers 9 bases. CDR3 length: 14 residues. Trimming at V came to 4 bases and at J to 5 bases, leaving 4 bases not matched to a gene. Germline values: CDR1 SGHKS, CDR2 YYEKEE (reference sequence). The variable domain in full, with the rest retrieved from reference TRBV5-5 and TRBJ2-1, is DAGVTQSPTHLIKTRGQQVTLRCSPISGHKSVSWYQQVLGQGPQFIFQYYEKEERGRGNFPDRFSARQFPNYSSELNVNALLLGDSALYLCASSPDRGDNEQFFGPGTRLTVL.

The gene calls are TRBV5-1 and TRBJ1-2; unclear D gene. CDR3 length: 13 amino acids. CDR1 and CDR2 (germline): SGHRS, YFSETQ. The V end lost 0 bases, the J end lost 4 bases, and 7 bases lay between the germline ends. The CDR3 nucleotides are TGCGCCAGCAGCTTGGGGCAGCGCTATGGCTACACCTTC. The encoded protein is CASSLGQRYGYTF.

This clone was detected only once. The V call is TRBV5-6, the J call TRBJ1-2; D gene uncertain. V lost 3 bases and J 8 bases, leaving 14 bases between the germline ends. Germline V gene data show CDR1 as SGHDT and CDR2 as YYEEEE. CDR3 length: 13 amino acids. The CDR3, as DNA: TGTGCCAGCAGCTCCACTGCCCTGGGGGGCTACACCTTC. It encodes CASSSTALGGYTF.

The chain employs TRBV4-3 and TRBJ1-6; no reliable D call. Germline V CDR1 and CDR2: LGHNA, YSLEER. The CDR3 consists of 14 residues. The germline V and J ends were trimmed by 1 base and 10 bases, with 11 bases remaining between them. CDR3 bases: TGCGCCAGCAGCCAAGCGGTGTCGGGCTCACCCCTCCACTTT. Its protein product is CASSQAVSGSPLHF.

The chain recombines TRBV19 with TRBJ1-1; TRBD1 matches at 7 bases. J lost 4 bases, V lost 1 base, and 6 bases had no gene match. CDR1 is LNHDA, CDR2 SQIVND, per germline (reference sequence). The CDR3 runs 15 residues. The CDR3 DNA reads TGTGCCAGTAGTATAGGAGACAGGGTCCCCACTGAAGCTTTCTTT. This encodes CASSIGDRVPTEAFF. Variable domain in full (rest from reference TRBV19 and TRBJ1-1): DGGITQSPKYLFRKEGQNVTLSCEQNLNHDAMYWYRQDPGQGLRLIYYSQIVNDFQKGDIAEGYSVSREKKESFPLTVTSAQKNPTAFYLCASSIGDRVPTEAFFGQGTRLTVV.

V and J are TRBV7-2 and TRBJ1-6; maybe TRBD1 (5 bases). From germline, CDR1 is SGHTA and CDR2 FQGNSA. Trimming stripped 5 bases from V and 2 bases from J, with 10 bases between. This CDR3 comprises 15 residues. The CDR3 sequence is CASSPQGTYNSPLHF. The DNA of the CDR3 is TGTGCCAGCAGCCCTCAGGGAACCTATAATTCACCCCTCCACTTT. Filled out from reference TRBV7-2 and TRBJ1-6, the complete variable domain reads GAGVSQSPSNKVTEKGKDVELRCDPISGHTALYWYRQSLGQGLEFLIYFQGNSAPDKSGLPSDRFSAERTGGSVSTLTIQRTQQEDSAVYLCASSPQGTYNSPLHFGNGTRLTVT.

V is TRBV18 and J is TRBJ1-1; 7 bases fit TRBD1. Per the germline V gene, CDR1 is KGHSH and CDR2 is LQKENI. The CDR3 runs 15 residues. The trim removed 4 bases at V and 2 bases at J, leaving 7 bases unmatched. CDR3 residues: CASSQLDRTNTEAFF. In DNA, the CDR3 is TGTGCCAGCTCACAGCTGGACAGGACTAACACTGAAGCTTTCTTT.

The chain recombines TRBV5-1 with TRBJ1-2; D is perhaps TRBD1 (6 bases). V dropped 3 bases and J dropped 4 bases, with 13 bases sitting between them. Germline V gives CDR1 SGHRS, CDR2 YFSETQ. The CDR3 runs to 14 residues. In DNA, the CDR3 is TGCGCCAGCAGCTCGACCGGGACATCCTATGGCTACACCTTC. This translates into CASSSTGTSYGYTF. The complete variable domain, with remaining parts taken from reference TRBV5-1 and TRBJ1-2, reads KAGVTQTPRYLIKTRGQQVTLSCSPISGHRSVSWYQQTPGQGLQFLFEYFSETQRNKGNFPGRFSGRQFSNSRSEMNVSTLELGDSALYLCASSSTGTSYGYTFGSGTRLTVV.

This clone was observed a few times. The chain employs TRBV28 and TRBJ1-2; D call uncertain. The CDR3 covers 11 residues. The germline V and J ends were trimmed by 6 bases and 8 bases, with 10 bases remaining between them. Germline CDR1 and CDR2: MDHEN and SYDVKM. The CDR3 DNA reads as TGTGCCAGCAGCCTATCCTGGGGCTACACCTTC. Its translation: CASSLSWGYTF.

This clone was seen a single time. The V and J genes are TRBV4-3 and TRBJ1-2; TRBD1 might be the D (6 bases). V dropped 3 bases and J dropped 0 bases, with 17 bases sitting between them. The CDR3 has 17 residues. CDR1 and CDR2 (germline): LGHNA, YSLEER. The CDR3 DNA reads as TGCGCCAGCAGCCAGTCTTGGTCGGGGGCAGCTAACTATGGCTACACCTTC. It encodes CASSQSWSGAANYGYTF.